Included here is one T cell receptor (beta chain) sequence, with context. This specimen comes from a study of CD8 T cells in Susac syndrome. When the RNA was reverse transcribed, random hexamers were used with an input of roughly 0.5 to 1 ug. The authors amplified TCR beta CDR3 across 54 Vbeta and 13 Jbeta using immunoSEQ multiplex PCR. Via MiXCR, TCRdb re-called the immunoSEQ multiplex PCR reads, giving one row per CDR3 protein. Of 150,000 to 160,000 distinct CDR3 sequences listed, approximately 95% are singletons. Per germline, CDR1 DFQATT and CDR2 SNEGSKA (reference sequence). V lost 7 bases and J lost 0; bases outside the gene matches: 6. The CDR3 spans 15 residues.

The rearrangement uses TRBV20-1 and TRBJ2-7, with TRBD2 matching over 13 bases. The receptor's source is a human donor with Susac syndrome. Input material: CD4+ T cells from PBMCs. The CDR3 DNA sequence: TGCAGTGTTCAGGGGACTAGCGGGACCTCCTACGAGCAGTACTTC. This sequence encodes CSVQGTSGTSYEQYF.